This paragraph reports one T cell receptor (beta chain). Its antigen remains undetermined. Nothing much larger sits one base from this clone, and base qualities are not available. This sample is part of a study of T cell responses to AZD1222 COVID-19 vaccine (dated by TCRdb to the early 2020s). With regard to the full study: AZD1222 recipients given second doses at about 4 weeks or at about 12 weeks were pooled, since spike-specific TCR depth and breadth were not found to differ between the two schedules. A total of about 250 trial participants underwent TCR sequencing, of whom 200 to 220 had received two doses of AZD1222 and around 25 had received two doses of the MenACWY control vaccine. Enrollment into the trials was organized by age into subgroups of 18-55, 56-69 and 70-plus years, and those subgroups contained roughly 140, 27 and 60 TCR-sequenced participants, respectively. Study-wide conclusions, independent of this receptor: Participants were mostly white British and included more females than males, and it was suggested by the authors that clonal diversity may have been underestimated. Conclusions about previously exposed vaccinees are limited because only five or six AZD1222 recipients were SARS-CoV-2 seropositive at baseline. After two AZD1222 doses, spike-specific TCR breadth and depth were significantly higher than at day 0 and than in MenACWY recipients. The vaccine-associated CD4 TCRs covered the entire spike protein, and the dominant responses fell in regions 160-218 and 743-854. Nearly half of unique spike-specific TCRs reportedly recognized epitopes outside regions mutated in the B.1.351 and B.1.1.7 variants. No day 14 peak-response samples were available, so repertoires were characterized only after the peak T cell response. In the small 56-69-year group, the increase in depth fell short of significance, most likely because of low power.

The CDR3 goes from the cysteine to the phenylalanine over 15 residues. The sequence is cut down to CDR3 DNA, 45 bases in frame from base 1. The junction shows trimming of 5 bases on V and 5 bases on J, and the gene matches do not reach 10 bases of it. Based on the germline V gene, the CDR1 and CDR2 sequences are KGHSH and LQKENI. This sample's time point label indicates: baseline before first vaccination. Samples from vaccinated people were obtained from the UK trials COV001 and COV002, which included a single-blind randomized controlled phase 2/3 trial of AZD1222 (ChAdOx1 nCoV-19) in healthy adults. Trial participant PBMC samples were collected at day 0 and day 28 after the second dose for TCRbeta chain sequencing. The CDR3 regions of human TCRbeta chains were analyzed by immunosequencing. Concerning the study's data processing: Repertoire TCRs were checked for matches against a reference library of SARS-CoV-2-specific TCRs that had been generated using the MIRA antigen-specificity platform. Breadth meant the fraction of unique TCRs that were SARS-CoV-2-associated, whereas depth meant the fraction of total T cells that were SARS-CoV-2-associated. Each spike-specific TCR was assigned to its reactive spike region and to a CD4 or CD8 class using the MIRA data. Log10-transformed breadth and depth values were compared by one-way ANOVA with Sidak's multiple comparisons tests. As stored in TCRdb, this immuneACCESS dataset retains in-frame rearrangements with V and J assigned. A fraction of the clones does not appear; measured against another copy, unresolved V genes explain less than half of the discrepancy, and the remainder lacks a known reason. V, J and clone size were drawn from that table, and D and trimming were deduced from the DNA. For this sample the table gives 60,000 to 70,000 clones, of which 75% to 85% were detected only once. The biggest ten clones account for about 5.8% of the sample.

The V and J segments used are TRBV18 and TRBJ1-1; 8 middle bases align to TRBD1. The sequence derives from an adult in good health. The sample here was peripheral blood, taken on day 0 of AZD1222 vaccination. The CDR3 corresponds to CASSSRQGTETEAFF. The nucleotide sequence is given as TGTGCCAGCTCATCCCGACAGGGGACGGAGACTGAAGCTTTCTTT.